Following are 16 T cell receptor beta chains from one sample sequenced in a study of T cells in Graves' hyperthyroidism and ophthalmopathy. Amplified TCR beta CDR3 regions derived from RNA transcripts. HTBI primers were employed in a first-round RT-PCR of the TCR CDR3. In TCRdb, the multiplex PCR reads were re-called with MiXCR into one record per CDR3 protein. The table shows nearly 750,000 distinct CDR3 sequences, with 35% occurring only once. Source material: blood. These receptors all stem from a woman between 40 and 55 years old with Graves' hyperthyroidism.

The V gene is TRBV6-5, the J gene TRBJ2-5; D possibly matches TRBD1 or TRBD2 (5 bases each). This CDR3 spans 15 amino acids. Germline V CDR1 and CDR2: MNHEY, SVGAGI. V lost 0 bases and J lost 0, with 8 bases in between. CDR3 sequence (DNA): TGTGCCAGCAGTTACTCGGGACGCGACCAAGAGACCCAGTACTTC. Protein product: CASSYSGRDQETQYF.

V is TRBV6-7 and J is TRBJ1-5; possible D gene TRBD1, 6 bases. TRBV6-7 qualifies as an ORF whose function is uncertain. The V end was cut by 4 bases, the J end by 0 bases, with 19 bases between. The CDR3 contains 18 residues. Written as DNA, the CDR3 is TGTGCCAGCAGTTCCCCAACTATTCCGGGACATAGCAATCAGCCCCAGCATTTT. It translates to CASSSPTIPGHSNQPQHF.

A few counts support this clonotype. The chain recombines TRBV19 with TRBJ1-4; D is ambiguous. Between the trimmed V and J ends, which lost 9 bases and 8 bases, there was a span of 13 bases. This CDR3 contains 12 residues. In germline, CDR1 is LNHDA, CDR2 SQIVND (reference sequence). The CDR3 sequence: CASRRPQEKLFF. The CDR3 DNA follows: TGTGCCAGCCGCCGGCCTCAGGAAAAACTGTTTTTT.

The chain has TRBV11-1 and TRBJ2-7; no clear D. Germline CDR1 SGHAT, CDR2 FQDESV (reference sequence). The CDR3 has 11 residues. V lost 6 bases and J 6 bases, leaving 9 bases between the germline ends. CDR3 sequence: CASSGEFEQYF. CDR3 bases: TGTGCCAGCAGTGGTGAATTCGAGCAGTACTTC.

CDR3 coding DNA: TGTGCCAGCAGTGAATGGGGACAGGGAAGTGGAAACACCATATATTTT. It translates to CASSEWGQGSGNTIYF. The chain joins TRBV2 to TRBJ1-3; TRBD1 agrees at 9 bases. Per germline, CDR1 SNHLY and CDR2 FYNNEI. V lost 2 bases and J lost 3; bases outside the gene matches: 5. This CDR3 is built from 16 residues.

CDR3 sequence: CASSYRGVRVEQYF. CDR3 coding DNA: TGTGCCAGCAGTTACAGAGGAGTCCGGGTCGAGCAGTACTTC. The J gene is TRBJ2-7, the V gene TRBV6-5, with no clear D. Between the trimmed V and J ends, which lost 2 bases and 6 bases, there was a span of 14 bases. Germline V gene sequence: CDR1 MNHEY, CDR2 SVGAGI. The CDR3 loop spans 14 amino acids.

V is TRBV20-1 and J is TRBJ2-3; 9 bases match TRBD2. The CDR3 is made up of 15 amino acids. The J segment lost 3 bases and the V segment lost 5 bases, leaving 9 bases of the junction unmatched. CDR1 and CDR2 (germline): DFQATT, SNEGSKA (reference sequence). CDR3 in DNA: TGCAGTGCTCCCCCTTGGAGCGGGGGGACAGATACGCAGTATTTT. This codes for CSAPPWSGGTDTQYF.

As DNA, the CDR3 is TGTGCCAGTACTCCGACAGTCTGGAAAGGCTACACCTTC. Translated: CASTPTVWKGYTF. The V call is TRBV19, the J call TRBJ1-2, with TRBD1 as a possible D gene (5 bases). The germline CDR1 and CDR2 sequences are LNHDA and SQIVND (reference sequence). The V gene lost 7 bases and the J gene lost 8 bases, with 17 bases spanning the gap. The CDR3 consists of 13 residues.

This clonotype was counted ten times or more. This rearrangement joins TRBV9 to TRBJ1-5; TRBD1 matches at 7 bases. V dropped 0 bases and J dropped 7; count of bases not matched to a gene: 4. Germline CDR1 SGDLS, CDR2 YYNGEE. CDR3 size: 14 residues. The CDR3 sequence: CASSVGGGRQPQHF. CDR3 DNA sequence: TGTGCCAGCAGCGTAGGAGGGGGCCGACAGCCCCAGCATTTT.

In this sample, this clonotype turned up many times. The chain joins TRBV19 to TRBJ1-3; D call uncertain. Trimming pared 6 bases from V and 4 bases from J, leaving 13 bases between. CDR1 LNHDA and CDR2 SQIVND come from the germline V gene (reference sequence). The CDR3 totals 14 residues. This CDR3 reads CASRNPVWGNTIYF. Written as DNA, the CDR3 is TGTGCCAGTAGAAACCCGGTCTGGGGAAACACCATATATTTT.

Remarks on this clonotype: No conserved phenylalanine or tryptophan ends this CDR3, so it is likely a read error. V is TRBV19 and J is TRBJ1-1; D might be TRBD1 (5 bases). The CDR3 runs to 12 residues. Germline CDR1 and CDR2: LNHDA and SQIVND (reference sequence). V was clipped by 3 bases and J by 10 bases, with 12 bases between them. The CDR3 protein is CASSMSRAGAFL. The CDR3 DNA is TGTGCCAGTAGTATGTCCAGGGCAGGAGCTTTCCTT.

In this sample, this clonotype turned up a few times. The gene calls are TRBV6-5 and TRBJ2-7; 10 bases agree with TRBD1. Germline loops: CDR1 MNHEY, CDR2 SVGAGI. Trimming removed 8 bases from V and 2 bases from J; junction bases left unmatched: 3. The CDR3 has 13 amino acids. The CDR3 loop reads CASEGQGTYEQYF. CDR3 bases: TGTGCCAGCGAGGGACAGGGGACCTACGAGCAGTACTTC.

This clonotype was observed at least ten times. The chain couples TRBV5-5 to TRBJ2-5; D might be TRBD1 (6 bases). The CDR3 covers 14 residues. The V end lost 3 bases, the J end lost 2 bases, and 11 bases lay between the germline ends. In germline, CDR1 is SGHKS, CDR2 YYEKEE (reference sequence). CDR3 loop: CASSSGDIQETQYF. The DNA of the CDR3 is TGTGCCAGCAGCTCAGGGGACATACAAGAGACCCAGTACTTC.

Ten or more counts support this clonotype. The genes are TRBV29-1 and TRBJ2-7, with D possibly matching TRBD1 (5 bases). Trimming pared 1 base from V and 3 bases from J, leaving 7 bases between. The length of the CDR3 is 12 residues. CDR1 SQVTM and CDR2 ANQGSEA come from the germline V gene. The CDR3 DNA sequence: TGCAGCGTTGAAGCTACAGGCTACGAGCAGTACTTC. Its translation is CSVEATGYEQYF.

This clonotype was seen ten or more times. The V gene is TRBV29-1, the J gene TRBJ2-6, with D hard to call. This CDR3 has 17 amino acids. V was shortened by 4 bases and J by 0 bases, with 16 bases between the two germline ends. The germline gives CDR1 SQVTM, CDR2 ANQGSEA. CDR3 sequence (DNA): TGCAGCGTTGTAGTAGGCAGCCATCCCTCTGGGGCCAACGTCCTGACTTTC. It encodes CSVVVGSHPSGANVLTF.

This clonotype was recorded many times. V gene TRBV7-3 combines with J gene TRBJ1-4; TRBD1 might be the D (5 bases). V dropped 5 bases and J dropped 8 bases, with 12 bases sitting between them. This CDR3 contains 13 residues. Germline V gene data show CDR1 as SGHTA and CDR2 as FQGTGA. CDR3 in DNA: TGTGCCAGCAGCGTCGTAGAGGGGGAAAAACTGTTTTTT. It yields the protein CASSVVEGEKLFF.